What follows is one T cell receptor (beta chain) and its context. The protocol was immunoSEQ multiplex PCR, while the TCRdb copy is restricted to in-frame clones and leaves out a portion. The table includes some 19,000 clones, roughly 91% detected once. People who had autoimmune disease history or systemic immunosuppression were excluded. This entry comes from a study of OX40 agonist ivuxolimab in advanced cancers. The overall study: Ivuxolimab was administered intravenously to patients at 0.01 to 10 mg/kg every 2 weeks.

CDR1 is MNHEY and CDR2 is SMNVEV in the germline V gene (reference sequence). Deletions cut 0 bases from V and 0 bases from J, with 12 bases between. The CDR3 spans 16 residues. This material consisted of CD4+ or CD8+ T cells sorted from blood, taken in a trial of the OX40 agonist ivuxolimab. This sequence joins TRBV27 and TRBJ2-7; D gene uncertain. The source of this sequence is an adult with an advanced solid tumor such as melanoma, head and neck, liver or kidney cancer. The CDR3 coding sequence is TGTGCCAGCAGTTTATCGTACGGTACCATCTCCTACGAGCAGTACTTC. As protein: CASSLSYGTISYEQYF.